Listed here are 9 T cell receptor beta chains from one sample, sequenced in a study of blood T cells in healthy people across ages. With a J-beta primer mix and a sample-barcoded 5' primer, a second PCR ran about 6 to 11 cycles. One entry per CDR3 protein, called by TCRdb with MiXCR from the 5' RACE reads. The sample has 650,000 to 1,000,000 distinct CDR3 sequences, around 34% seen once; the top ten hold over 10%. What was sequenced was blood. The receptors derive from a man in his late teens or twenties in good health.

This chain links TRBV10-3 with TRBJ2-7, with D tentatively TRBD1 (7 bases). Trimming removed 7 bases at V and 7 bases at J, with 11 bases between. The CDR3 totals 11 residues. CDR1 ENHRY and CDR2 SYGVKD come from the germline V gene. The CDR3 loop is CAINSGGEQYF. In nucleotides, the CDR3 is TGTGCCATCAATTCAGGGGGGGAGCAGTACTTC.

This clonotype was observed a handful of times. This chain links TRBV9 with TRBJ2-3; TRBD2 matches at 11 bases. CDR1 is SGDLS, CDR2 YYNGEE, per germline. The V and J ends lost 7 bases and 2 bases, in that order; junction bases with no gene match: 3. The length of the CDR3 is 14 residues. The CDR3 loop is CASCSGGDTDTQYF. The CDR3 DNA reads TGTGCCAGCTGTAGCGGGGGGGACACAGATACGCAGTATTTT.

This clonotype was recorded a few times. The rearrangement links TRBV6-5 to TRBJ2-3, with TRBD2 identical over 7 bases. This CDR3 has 17 amino acids. Germline CDR1 is MNHEY and CDR2 is SVGAGI. The V segment lost 5 bases and the J segment 5 bases; nucleotides outside the gene matches: 16. The CDR3 spells CASSLSGRGNARDTQYF. In DNA form, the CDR3 reads TGTGCCAGCAGTCTCTCGGGGCGGGGGAACGCTCGAGATACGCAGTATTTT.

Note on this clonotype: One end of the junction does not line up with germline, which may come from a read error. DNA of the CDR3: TGCGTCAGCAGCTTGGCCTACAATGAACAGTTCTTC. Residues: CVSSLAYNEQFF. The chain uses TRBV5-1 and TRBJ2-1; no reliable D call. Germline CDR1 SGHRS, CDR2 YFSETQ. The length of the CDR3 is 12 residues.

As for this clonotype: A much larger clone lies one base from this, so it may be a read error. The chain uses TRBV27 and TRBJ2-3; D is possibly TRBD1 (6 bases). CDR1 and CDR2 from the germline V gene are MNHEY and SMNVEV (reference sequence). The CDR3 has 14 residues. CDR3 in DNA: TGTGTCAGCAGTTACAGGGTCCGCACAGATACGCAGTATTTT. As protein: CVSSYRVRTDTQYF.

This clonotype was seen only once. The chain carries TRBV12-3 or TRBV12-4 and TRBJ2-2; D might be TRBD2 (6 bases). Trimming removed 5 bases from V and 3 bases from J, with 10 bases in between. CDR3 length equals 14 residues. DNA for the CDR3: TGTGCCAGCAGTGCGAGGGAGGACACCGGGGAGCTGTTTTTT. Its protein product is CASSAREDTGELFF.

This sequence joins TRBV20-1 and TRBJ1-1; D is unclear. Germline V lookup: CDR1 DFQATT, CDR2 SNEGSKA (reference sequence). This CDR3 is built from 12 residues. The V end was cut by 7 bases, the J end by 2 bases, with 11 bases between. The CDR3 region has the DNA TGCAGTGTCAACGCGGGCAACACTGAAGCTTTCTTT. It yields the protein CSVNAGNTEAFF.

The count of this clonotype is one. A much larger clonotype is one base distant, so this may be a read error. The gene calls are TRBV6-6 and TRBJ2-1; 9 bases align to TRBD1. Per the germline V gene, CDR1 is MNHNY and CDR2 is SVGAGI (reference sequence). This CDR3 region has 14 residues. The junction had 12 bases not matched to a gene; V was cut back by 8 bases and J by 10 bases. The CDR3: CASRTGGISYEQFF. Here the CDR3 DNA reads TGTGCCAGCCGTACAGGGGGCATCTCCTACGAGCAGTTCTTC.

The chain links TRBV20-1 to TRBJ1-2; 8 bases are shared with TRBD1. Trimming cost V 5 bases and J 8 bases; bases outside gene matches: 10. This CDR3 has 13 residues. Germline V gene sequence: CDR1 DFQATT, CDR2 SNEGSKA (reference sequence). The CDR3 loop reads CSAQTGAVYGYTF. The CDR3 DNA reads TGCAGTGCTCAGACAGGGGCGGTTTACGGCTACACCTTC.